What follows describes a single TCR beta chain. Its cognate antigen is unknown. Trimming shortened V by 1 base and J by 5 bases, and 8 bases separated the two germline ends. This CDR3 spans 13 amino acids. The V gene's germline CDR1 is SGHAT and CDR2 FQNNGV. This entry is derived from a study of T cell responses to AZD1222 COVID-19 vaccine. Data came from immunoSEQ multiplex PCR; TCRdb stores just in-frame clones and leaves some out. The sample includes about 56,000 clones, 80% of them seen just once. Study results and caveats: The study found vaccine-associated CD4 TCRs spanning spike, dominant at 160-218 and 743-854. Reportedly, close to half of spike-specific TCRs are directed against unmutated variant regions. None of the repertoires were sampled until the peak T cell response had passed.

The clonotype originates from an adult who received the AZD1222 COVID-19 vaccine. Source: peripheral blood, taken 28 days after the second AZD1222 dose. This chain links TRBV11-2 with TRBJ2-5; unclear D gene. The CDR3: CASSLGGLETQYF. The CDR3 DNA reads TGTGCCAGCAGCTTAGGCGGTTTGGAGACCCAGTACTTC.